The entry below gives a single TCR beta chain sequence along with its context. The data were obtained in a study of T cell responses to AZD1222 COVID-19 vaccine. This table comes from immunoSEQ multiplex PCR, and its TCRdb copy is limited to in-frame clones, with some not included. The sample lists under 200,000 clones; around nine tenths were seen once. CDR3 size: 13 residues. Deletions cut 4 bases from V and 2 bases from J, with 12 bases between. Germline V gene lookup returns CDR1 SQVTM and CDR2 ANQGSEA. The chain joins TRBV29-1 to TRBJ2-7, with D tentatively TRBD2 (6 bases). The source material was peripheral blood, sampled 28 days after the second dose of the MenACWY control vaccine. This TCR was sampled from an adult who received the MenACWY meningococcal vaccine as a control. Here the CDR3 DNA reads TGCAGCGTTGGTAACGCGGGAACCTACGAGCAGTACTTC. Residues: CSVGNAGTYEQYF.